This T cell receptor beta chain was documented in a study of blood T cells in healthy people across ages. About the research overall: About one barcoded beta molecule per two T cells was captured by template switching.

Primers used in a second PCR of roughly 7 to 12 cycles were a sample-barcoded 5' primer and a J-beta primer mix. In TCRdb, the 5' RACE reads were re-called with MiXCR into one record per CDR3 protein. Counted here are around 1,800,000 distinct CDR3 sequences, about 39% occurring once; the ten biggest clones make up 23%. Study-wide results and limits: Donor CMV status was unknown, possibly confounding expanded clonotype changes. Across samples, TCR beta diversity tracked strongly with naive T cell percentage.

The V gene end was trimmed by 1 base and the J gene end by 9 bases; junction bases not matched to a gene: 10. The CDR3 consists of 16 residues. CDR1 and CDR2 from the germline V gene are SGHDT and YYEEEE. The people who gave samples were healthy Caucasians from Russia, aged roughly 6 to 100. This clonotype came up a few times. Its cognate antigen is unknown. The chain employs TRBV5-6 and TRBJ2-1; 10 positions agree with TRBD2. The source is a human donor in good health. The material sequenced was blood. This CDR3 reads CASSLFSGGPLREQFF. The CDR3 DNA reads TGTGCCAGCAGCTTGTTTAGCGGGGGGCCTCTTCGTGAGCAGTTCTTC.